The 23 T cell receptor beta chains below were found in one sample sequenced in a study of shared clonotypes between healthy human individuals. The method was immunoSEQ multiplex PCR; TCRdb's version includes in-frame clones alone and lacks a portion of them. The top ten hold 13% of the sample, which has some 470,000 clones, over 65% seen once. Sequencing was carried out using PBMCs. The receptors stem from a woman in her thirties or forties in good health. Some clones in this sample may be carry-over from other donors' samples.

The V call is TRBV7-9, the J call TRBJ2-7; TRBD1 agrees at 8 bases. CDR3 size: 15 residues. The germline gives CDR1 SEHNR, CDR2 FQNEAQ (reference sequence). Germline trimming cut 5 bases from V and 2 bases from J; bases unmatched to any gene: 8. The CDR3 here is CASSATDRVPYEQYF. The CDR3 DNA is TGTGCCAGCAGCGCAACGGACAGGGTCCCCTACGAGCAGTACTTC.

This rearrangement joins TRBV5-1 to TRBJ1-1, with 10 nucleotides matching TRBD1. Trimming took 0 bases from V and 6 from J; bases not matched to a gene: 2. Germline CDR1 reads SGHRS; CDR2 reads YFSETQ. The CDR3 has 14 residues. DNA of the CDR3: TGCGCCAGCAGCTTGGGAGGACAGGGGGCTGAAGCTTTCTTT. It is translated as CASSLGGQGAEAFF.

This clone has a count of ten or more. The chain joins TRBV6-4 to TRBJ2-1; D remains unclear. Trimming left V 3 bases short and J 5 bases short, with 8 bases between. This CDR3 contains 13 residues. CDR1 is MRHNA and CDR2 is SNTAGT in the germline V gene. CDR3: CASSEDINNEQFF. The CDR3 nucleotides read TGTGCCAGCAGTGAGGATATAAACAATGAGCAGTTCTTC.

This sequence joins TRBV9 and TRBJ2-1, with 10 bases fitting TRBD2. The CDR3 consists of 15 residues. Germline CDR1 is SGDLS and CDR2 is YYNGEE. The ends lost 3 bases at V and 7 bases at J; junction bases unmatched: 7. This chain's CDR3 is CASSEGLAGENEQFF. The CDR3 DNA is TGTGCCAGCAGCGAGGGGCTAGCGGGAGAGAATGAGCAGTTCTTC.

The V and J genes are TRBV27 and TRBJ1-1; D uncertain. V lost 2 bases and J lost 1, with 8 bases in between. The CDR3 length is 14 residues. CDR1 and CDR2 (germline): MNHEY, SMNVEV (reference sequence). CDR3 sequence reads: CASSLNPGNTEAFF. For the CDR3, the DNA is TGTGCCAGCAGTTTAAACCCTGGGAACACTGAAGCTTTCTTT.

The genes are TRBV13 and TRBJ2-2; no clear D. Per germline, CDR1 PRHDT and CDR2 FYEKMQ (reference sequence). This CDR3 spans 15 amino acids. V was cut by 0 bases and J by 3 bases, with 8 bases left in between. The chain's CDR3 is CASSLGFRDTGELFF. The CDR3 nucleotides are TGTGCCAGCAGCTTAGGATTTCGGGACACCGGGGAGCTGTTTTTT. The whole variable domain, filled in from reference TRBV13 and TRBJ2-2, reads AAGVIQSPRHLIKEKRETATLKCYPIPRHDTVYWYQQGPGQDPQFLISFYEKMQSDKGSIPDRFSAQQFSDYHSELNMSSLELGDSALYFCASSLGFRDTGELFFGEGSRLTVL.

This clone came up once. The V call is TRBV28, the J call TRBJ2-1; TRBD2 agrees at 7 bases. Trimming took 8 bases from V and 1 from J; bases not matched to a gene: 5. The CDR3 is 14 residues long. Germline CDR1 is MDHEN and CDR2 is SYDVKM. The CDR3 loop reads CASADGGSYNEQFF. DNA for the CDR3: TGTGCCAGCGCCGACGGGGGGTCCTACAATGAGCAGTTCTTC.

V gene TRBV2 combines with J gene TRBJ1-5; D call uncertain. V lost 4 bases to trimming and J lost 9 bases, with 16 bases between them. The germline gives CDR1 SNHLY, CDR2 FYNNEI. The CDR3 has 14 residues. Here the CDR3 DNA reads TGTGCCAGCAGTGTTGAGGCCCGTTATGGGCCCCAGCATTTT. Residues: CASSVEARYGPQHF.

CDR3 sequence reads: CASSQGRGLADTQYF. The CDR3 DNA follows: TGTGCCAGCAGCCAGGGCCGAGGCCTCGCAGATACGCAGTATTTT. This chain links TRBV11-3 with TRBJ2-3; D may be TRBD1 (5 bases). The CDR3 sequence is 15 residues long. Per the germline V gene, CDR1 is SGHNT and CDR2 is YENEEA. With 5 bases removed from V and 4 bases from J, the gap between germline ends came to 16 bases.

This chain links TRBV4-2 with TRBJ2-2; 7 positions match TRBD1. V trimming: 2 bases; J trimming: 7 bases; junction bases outside the gene matches: 4. CDR1 is LGHNA, CDR2 YNFKEQ, per germline. The CDR3 sequence is 14 residues long. The CDR3 DNA follows: TGTGCCAGCAGCCAAAAACAGGGGATCGGGGAGCTGTTTTTT. This translates into CASSQKQGIGELFF.

CDR3 protein: CAISERTLTGELFF. The CDR3 DNA is TGTGCCATCAGTGAGAGGACTCTTACCGGGGAGCTGTTTTTT. The V gene is TRBV10-3, the J gene TRBJ2-2; a weak D match, TRBD2 (5 bases). The V end lost 2 bases, the J end lost 5 bases, and 9 bases lay between the germline ends. This CDR3 has 14 residues. Germline CDR1 and CDR2: ENHRY and SYGVKD.

The chain carries TRBV4-1 and TRBJ2-3, with D unclear. This CDR3 comprises 14 residues. Trimming took off 1 base at V and 6 bases at J, with 11 bases between the two ends. Per the germline V gene, CDR1 is MGHRA and CDR2 is YSYEKL. The CDR3 DNA follows: TGCGCCAGCAGCCAAGTCGGTCTGCGGGATACGCAGTATTTT. This gives the protein CASSQVGLRDTQYF.

The chain combines TRBV7-9 with TRBJ2-3; 8 bases agree with TRBD2. Per germline, CDR1 SEHNR and CDR2 FQNEAQ (reference sequence). The CDR3 is 14 amino acids. V shed 3 bases, J shed 7 bases, and the junction held 6 bases outside the gene matches. The CDR3 is CASSLTSAIHTQYF. CDR3 coding DNA: TGTGCCAGCAGCTTGACTAGCGCCATACATACGCAGTATTTT.

The CDR3 region has the DNA TGTGCCAGCAGCGCACAGGGTCGTCACACTGAAGCTTTCTTT. Protein product: CASSAQGRHTEAFF. The J gene is TRBJ1-1, the V gene TRBV9, with a possible D match to TRBD1 (6 bases). Trimming took off 3 bases at V and 3 bases at J, with 12 bases between the two ends. Looked up from germline, CDR1 is SGDLS and CDR2 is YYNGEE. The CDR3 runs 14 residues.

V gene TRBV18 combines with J gene TRBJ1-1, with 8 positions matching TRBD1. The junction had 7 bases not matched to a gene; V was cut back by 1 base and J by 0 bases. CDR1 and CDR2 (germline): KGHSH, LQKENI. The CDR3 spans 17 residues. In DNA form, the CDR3 reads TGTGCCAGCTCACCACGACAGGGGATCGGGATGAACACTGAAGCTTTCTTT. This sequence encodes CASSPRQGIGMNTEAFF.

The chain employs TRBV27 and TRBJ2-1; D is uncertain. CDR1 and CDR2 (germline): MNHEY, SMNVEV (reference sequence). Trimming shortened V by 3 bases and J by 8 bases, and 14 bases separated the two germline ends. This CDR3 spans 14 amino acids. CDR3 in amino acids: CASSFRPAGHEQFF. DNA for the CDR3: TGTGCCAGCAGTTTTCGACCGGCAGGCCATGAGCAGTTCTTC.

The V call is TRBV7-2, the J call TRBJ2-7, with 8 bases identical to TRBD2. V gave up 5 bases and J gave up 5 bases; unmatched junction bases: 11. Germline V lookup: CDR1 SGHTA, CDR2 FQGNSA. The CDR3 consists of 15 residues. CDR3 sequence (DNA): TGTGCCAGCAGCCTTATGAGTAGCGGGGAAAACGAGCAGTACTTC. Its protein product is CASSLMSSGENEQYF.

The chain joins TRBV30 to TRBJ2-6; TRBD2 is a possible D gene (6 bases). There are 14 residues in the CDR3. Trimming cost V 1 base and J 5 bases, with 9 bases left between them. Germline V gene lookup returns CDR1 GTSNPN and CDR2 SVGIG (reference sequence). The CDR3, as DNA: TGTGCCTGGAGTGACCGGGACTGGGCCAACGTCCTGACTTTC. It encodes CAWSDRDWANVLTF.

This clone was seen only a few times. Other DNA sequences in the same sample also yield this CDR3. This chain joins TRBV27 and TRBJ1-2; D uncertain. Per the germline V gene, CDR1 is MNHEY and CDR2 is SMNVEV (reference sequence). V gave up 3 bases and J gave up 3 bases, with 8 bases separating them. This CDR3 has 13 residues. CDR3 nucleotides: TGTGCCAGCAGTTTGGAGGGATACTATGGCTACACCTTC. Encoded protein: CASSLEGYYGYTF.

This rearrangement joins TRBV28 to TRBJ2-3; 8 bases align to TRBD1. This CDR3 has 15 amino acids. V lost 3 bases and J lost 1; bases outside the gene matches: 3. Germline V gene sequence: CDR1 MDHEN, CDR2 SYDVKM. The DNA for the CDR3 is TGTGCCAGCAGTTTGTTACAGGGGGGCACAGATACGCAGTATTTT. Amino acids: CASSLLQGGTDTQYF.

The rearrangement joins TRBV6-6 to TRBJ2-1; 15 bases fit TRBD2. There are 15 residues in the CDR3. Looked up from germline, CDR1 is MNHNY and CDR2 is SVGAGI (reference sequence). After removal of 5 bases from V and 8 bases from J, the junction contained 4 bases not matched to a gene. The CDR3 sequence: CASSEGLAGGYEQFF. The CDR3 bases are TGTGCCAGCAGTGAGGGACTAGCGGGAGGATATGAGCAGTTCTTC.

The chain carries TRBV28 and TRBJ2-7; D might be TRBD1 (6 bases). The V gene lost 6 bases and the J gene lost 3 bases, with 15 bases spanning the gap. The CDR3 spans 14 residues. Germline V gene data show CDR1 as MDHEN and CDR2 as SYDVKM. The CDR3 loop reads CASSRVGQIYEQYF. DNA for the CDR3: TGTGCCAGCAGCCGCGTCGGACAGATCTACGAGCAGTACTTC. Based on the CDR3 plus reference TRBV28 and TRBJ2-7, the full variable domain is DVKVTQSSRYLVKRTGEKVFLECVQDMDHENMFWYRQDPGLGLRLIYFSYDVKMKEKGDIPEGYSVSREKKERFSLILESASTNQTSMYLCASSRVGQIYEQYFGPGTRLTVT.

This clone turned up a few times. V gene TRBV7-9 combines with J gene TRBJ2-1; 8 nucleotides agree with TRBD2. V lost 5 bases, J lost 5 bases, and 11 bases stayed unmatched. CDR3 length equals 16 residues. Germline V gene data show CDR1 as SEHNR and CDR2 as FQNEAQ (reference sequence). The DNA for the CDR3 is TGTGCCAGCAGCAGAAGCGTAGCGGGAAAACACAATGAGCAGTTCTTC. Amino acids: CASSRSVAGKHNEQFF.